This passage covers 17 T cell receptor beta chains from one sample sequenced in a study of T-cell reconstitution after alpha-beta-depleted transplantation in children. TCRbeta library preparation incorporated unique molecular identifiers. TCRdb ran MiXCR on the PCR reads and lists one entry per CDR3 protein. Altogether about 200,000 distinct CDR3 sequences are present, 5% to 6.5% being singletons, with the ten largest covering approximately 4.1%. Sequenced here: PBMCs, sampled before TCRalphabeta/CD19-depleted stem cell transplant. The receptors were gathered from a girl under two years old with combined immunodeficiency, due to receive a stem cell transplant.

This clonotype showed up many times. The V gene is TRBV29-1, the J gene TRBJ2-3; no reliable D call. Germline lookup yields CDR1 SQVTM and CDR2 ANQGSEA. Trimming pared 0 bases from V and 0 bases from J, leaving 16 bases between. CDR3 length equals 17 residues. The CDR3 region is CSVEDRYRASSTDTQYF. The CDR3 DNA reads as TGCAGCGTTGAAGATCGGTATAGAGCCTCTAGCACAGATACGCAGTATTTT.

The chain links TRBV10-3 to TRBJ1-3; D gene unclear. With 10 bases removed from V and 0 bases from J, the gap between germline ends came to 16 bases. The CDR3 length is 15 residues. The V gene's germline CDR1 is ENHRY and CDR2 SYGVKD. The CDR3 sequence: CATTRTGISGNTIYF. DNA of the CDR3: TGTGCCACCACTAGGACGGGGATCTCTGGAAACACCATATATTTT.

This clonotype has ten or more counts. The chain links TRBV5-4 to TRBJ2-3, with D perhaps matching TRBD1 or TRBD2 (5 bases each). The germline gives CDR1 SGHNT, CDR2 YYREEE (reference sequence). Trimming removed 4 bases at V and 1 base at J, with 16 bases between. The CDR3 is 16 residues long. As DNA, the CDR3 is TGTGCCAGCAGCCAGGCCGGGACGAGAGGCACAGATACGCAGTATTTT. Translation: CASSQAGTRGTDTQYF.

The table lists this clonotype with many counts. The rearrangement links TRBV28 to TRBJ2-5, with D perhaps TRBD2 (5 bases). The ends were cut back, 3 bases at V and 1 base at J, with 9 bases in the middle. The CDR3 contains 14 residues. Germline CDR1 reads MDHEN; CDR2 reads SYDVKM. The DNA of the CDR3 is TGTGCCAGCAGTTTGGACGGGGTCCAAGAGACCCAGTACTTC. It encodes CASSLDGVQETQYF.

The CDR3 loop reads CASSSGQGAGYGYTF. CDR3 DNA sequence: TGTGCCAGCAGTTCGGGACAGGGGGCGGGCTATGGCTACACCTTC. V and J are TRBV6-5 and TRBJ1-2; 12 nucleotides align to TRBD1. The CDR3 length is 15 residues. With 4 bases clipped from V and 4 bases from J, the junction kept 4 bases outside the gene matches. The germline V gene encodes CDR1 MNHEY and CDR2 SVGAGI.

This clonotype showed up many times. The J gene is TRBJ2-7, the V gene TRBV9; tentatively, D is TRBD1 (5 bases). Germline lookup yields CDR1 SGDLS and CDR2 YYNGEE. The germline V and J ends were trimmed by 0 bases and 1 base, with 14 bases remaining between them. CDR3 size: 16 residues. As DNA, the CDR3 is TGTGCCAGCAGCGTAGCCTCAGGGATTGGGTCCTACGAGCAGTACTTC. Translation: CASSVASGIGSYEQYF.

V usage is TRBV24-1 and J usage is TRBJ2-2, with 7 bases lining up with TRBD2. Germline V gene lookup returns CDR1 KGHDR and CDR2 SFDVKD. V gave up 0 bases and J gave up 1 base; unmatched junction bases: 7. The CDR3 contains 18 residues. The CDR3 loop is CATSDLRLAGENTGELFF. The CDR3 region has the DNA TGTGCCACCAGTGATTTGAGGTTGGCGGGGGAGAACACCGGGGAGCTGTTTTTT.

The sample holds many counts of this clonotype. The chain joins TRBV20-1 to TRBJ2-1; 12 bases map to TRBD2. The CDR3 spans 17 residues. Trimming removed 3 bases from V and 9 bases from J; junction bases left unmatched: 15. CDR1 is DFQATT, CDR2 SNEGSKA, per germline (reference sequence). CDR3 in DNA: TGCAGTGCTAGCCCGACGGTACTAGCGGGAGGTTGGGGTGAGCAGTTCTTC. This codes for CSASPTVLAGGWGEQFF.

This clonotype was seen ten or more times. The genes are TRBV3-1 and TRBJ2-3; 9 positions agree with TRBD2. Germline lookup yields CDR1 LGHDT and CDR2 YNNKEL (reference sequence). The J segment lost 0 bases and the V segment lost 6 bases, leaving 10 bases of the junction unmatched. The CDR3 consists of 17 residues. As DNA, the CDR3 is TGTGCCAGCAGTAGGCTAGCGGGGAGCTCTAGCACAGATACGCAGTATTTT. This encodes CASSRLAGSSSTDTQYF.

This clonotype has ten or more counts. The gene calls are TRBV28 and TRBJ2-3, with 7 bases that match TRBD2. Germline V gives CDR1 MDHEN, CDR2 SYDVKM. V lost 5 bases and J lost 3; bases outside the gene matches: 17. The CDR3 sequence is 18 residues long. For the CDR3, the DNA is TGTGCCAGCAGTACCCAGGCTCTGCGGGAGTCCCTTACAGATACGCAGTATTTT. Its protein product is CASSTQALRESLTDTQYF.

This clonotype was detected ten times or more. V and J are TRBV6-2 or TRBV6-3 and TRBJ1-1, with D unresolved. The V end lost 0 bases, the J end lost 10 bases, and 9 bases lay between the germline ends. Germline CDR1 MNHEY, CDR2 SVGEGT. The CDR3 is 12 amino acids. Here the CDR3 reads CASSYSLYPAFF. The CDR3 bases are TGTGCCAGCAGTTACTCGCTATATCCAGCTTTCTTT.

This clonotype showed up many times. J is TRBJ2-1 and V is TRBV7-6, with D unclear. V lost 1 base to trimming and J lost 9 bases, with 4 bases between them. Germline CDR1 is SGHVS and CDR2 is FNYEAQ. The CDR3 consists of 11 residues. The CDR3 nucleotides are TGTGCCAGCAGCTTAGTAGGTGAGCAGTTCTTC. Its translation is CASSLVGEQFF.

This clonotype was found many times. CDR3 sequence: CASSLFFGFYQETQYF. CDR3 sequence (DNA): TGTGCCAGCAGCCTCTTCTTTGGGTTTTACCAAGAGACCCAGTACTTC. The rearrangement uses TRBV5-6 and TRBJ2-5; D unresolved. V was shortened by 4 bases and J by 0 bases, with 16 bases between the two germline ends. CDR3 length: 16 amino acids. Germline assignment: CDR1 SGHDT and CDR2 YYEEEE.

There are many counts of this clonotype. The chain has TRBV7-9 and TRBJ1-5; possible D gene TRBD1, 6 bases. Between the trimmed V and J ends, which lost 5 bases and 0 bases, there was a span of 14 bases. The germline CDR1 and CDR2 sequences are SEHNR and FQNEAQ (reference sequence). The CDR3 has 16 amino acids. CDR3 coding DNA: TGTGCCAGCAGCGACGGGGGGCCCGATAGCAATCAGCCCCAGCATTTT. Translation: CASSDGGPDSNQPQHF.

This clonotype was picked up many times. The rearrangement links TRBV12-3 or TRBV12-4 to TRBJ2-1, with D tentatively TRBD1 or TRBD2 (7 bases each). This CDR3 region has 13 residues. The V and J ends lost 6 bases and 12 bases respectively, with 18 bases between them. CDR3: CASSPMGGGRQFF. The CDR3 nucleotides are TGTGCCAGCAGCCCTATGGGAGGGGGCAGGCAGTTCTTC.

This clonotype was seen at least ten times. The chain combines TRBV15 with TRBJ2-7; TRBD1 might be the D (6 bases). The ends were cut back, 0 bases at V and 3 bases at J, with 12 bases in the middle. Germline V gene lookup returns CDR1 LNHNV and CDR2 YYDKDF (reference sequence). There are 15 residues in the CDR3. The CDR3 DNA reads TGTGCCACCAGCAGAGAATCGATGGACAGCTACGAGCAGTACTTC. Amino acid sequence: CATSRESMDSYEQYF.

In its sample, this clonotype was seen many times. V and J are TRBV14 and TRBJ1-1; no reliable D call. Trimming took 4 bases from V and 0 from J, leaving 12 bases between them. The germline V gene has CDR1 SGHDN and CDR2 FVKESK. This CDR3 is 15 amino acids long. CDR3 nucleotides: TGTGCCAGCAGCCGGACGGAAGACATGAACACTGAAGCTTTCTTT. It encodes CASSRTEDMNTEAFF.